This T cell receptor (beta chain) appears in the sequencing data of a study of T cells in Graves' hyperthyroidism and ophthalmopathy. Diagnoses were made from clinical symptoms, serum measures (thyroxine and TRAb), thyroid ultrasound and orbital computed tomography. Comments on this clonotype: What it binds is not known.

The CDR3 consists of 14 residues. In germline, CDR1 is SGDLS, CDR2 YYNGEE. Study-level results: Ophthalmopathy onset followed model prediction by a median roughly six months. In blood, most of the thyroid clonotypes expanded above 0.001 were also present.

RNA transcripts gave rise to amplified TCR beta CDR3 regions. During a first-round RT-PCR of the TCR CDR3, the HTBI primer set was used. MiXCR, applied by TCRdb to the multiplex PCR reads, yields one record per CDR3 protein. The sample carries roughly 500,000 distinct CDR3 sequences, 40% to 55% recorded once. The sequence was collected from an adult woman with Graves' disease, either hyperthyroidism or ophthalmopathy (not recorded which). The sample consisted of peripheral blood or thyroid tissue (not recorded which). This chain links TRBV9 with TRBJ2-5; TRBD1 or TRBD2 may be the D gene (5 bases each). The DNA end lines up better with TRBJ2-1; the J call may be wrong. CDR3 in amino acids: CASSVAPRGETQFF. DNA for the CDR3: TGTGCCAGCAGCGTAGCTCCCCGAGGGGAGACCCAGTTCTTC.